This passage covers 2 T cell receptor beta chains from one sample sequenced in a study of cytomegalovirus exposure and HLA in healthy donors. PCR primers comprised 60 Vbeta and 13 Jbeta primers. The data were produced by immunoSEQ multiplex PCR, yet TCRdb's version contains in-frame clones alone and is incomplete. The table shows around 150,000 clones, with 80% to 90% occurring only once. Source material: PBMCs. These receptors were obtained from a woman aged 25 to 39 in good health and CMV-seropositive.

The CDR3 bases are TGTGCCAGCAGGGTTAGCGGGGGGGCCGGGGAGCTGTTTTTT. Protein product: CASRVSGGAGELFF. This chain uses TRBV7-2 with TRBJ2-2; 11 nucleotides line up with TRBD2. V lost 6 bases to trimming and J lost 6 bases; unmatched junction nucleotides: 3. This CDR3 spans 14 amino acids. Germline loops: CDR1 SGHTA, CDR2 FQGNSA.

V and J are TRBV2 and TRBJ1-6, with a weak D call TRBD1 (5 bases). This CDR3 has 15 amino acids. Trimming stripped 6 bases from V and 7 bases from J, with 16 bases between. Germline V gene data show CDR1 as SNHLY and CDR2 as FYNNEI. The DNA for the CDR3 is TGTGCCAGCAGGGACCTATGGCAGGGAAATTCACCCCTCCACTTT. It translates to CASRDLWQGNSPLHF.